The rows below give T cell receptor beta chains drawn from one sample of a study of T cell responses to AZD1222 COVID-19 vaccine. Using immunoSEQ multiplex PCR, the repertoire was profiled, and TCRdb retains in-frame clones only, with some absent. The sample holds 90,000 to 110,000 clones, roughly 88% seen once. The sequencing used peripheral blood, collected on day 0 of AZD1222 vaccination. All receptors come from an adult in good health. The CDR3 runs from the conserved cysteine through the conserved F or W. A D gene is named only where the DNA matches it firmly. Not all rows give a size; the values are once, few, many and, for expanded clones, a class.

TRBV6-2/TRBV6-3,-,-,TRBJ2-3,TGTGCCAGCAGCCGTAGCGGTCATAGCACAGATACGCAGTATTTT,CASSRSGHSTDTQYF
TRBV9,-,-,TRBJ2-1,TGTGCCAGCAGCCCCCAGGTTTATGGCAATGAGCAGTTCTTC,CASSPQVYGNEQFF
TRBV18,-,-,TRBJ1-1,TGTGCCATCAAAAGGACAGACTACGAAAACACTGAAGCTTTCTTT,CAIKRTDYENTEAFF
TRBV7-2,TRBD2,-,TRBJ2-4,TGTGCCAGCAGCTCCGCCGTAGGGAGGGCCGGCAAAAACATTCAGTACTTC,CASSSAVGRAGKNIQYF
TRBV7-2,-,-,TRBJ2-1,TGTGCCAGCAGCCTGCCCCAGGGACTGACGGTGTCCGATGAGCAGTTCTTC,CASSLPQGLTVSDEQFF
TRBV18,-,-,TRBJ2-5,TGTGCCAGCTCACCCGGACAGCAAGAGACCCAGTACTTC,CASSPGQQETQYF
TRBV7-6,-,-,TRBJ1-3,TGTGCCAGCAGCCCTCAGACAAAAACTCCCGGAAACACCATATATTTT,CASSPQTKTPGNTIYF
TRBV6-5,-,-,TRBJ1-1,TGTGCCAGCAGTCCGCGACTTGTGATTACTTTCTTT,CASSPRLVITFF
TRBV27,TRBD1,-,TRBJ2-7,TGTGCCAGCAGTTTCCAGCAGGGGGCCTACGAGCAGTACTTC,CASSFQQGAYEQYF
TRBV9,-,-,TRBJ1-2,TGTGCCAGCAGCCTCCAGGGGATGGGCTACACCTTC,CASSLQGMGYTF
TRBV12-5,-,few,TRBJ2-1,TGTGCTAGTGACACACAGGGTCGGGGCTACAATGAGCAGTTCTTC,CASDTQGRGYNEQFF
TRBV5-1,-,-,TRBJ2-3,TGCGCCAGCAGCTTGTCGTCGCGATCGACAGATACGCAGTATTTT,CASSLSSRSTDTQYF
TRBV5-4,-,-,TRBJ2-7,TGTGCCAGCAGCGCGGGGACAGTTTACGAGCAGTACTTC,CASSAGTVYEQYF
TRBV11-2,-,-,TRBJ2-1,TGTGCCAGCAGCTTGACTATGGGTGAGCAGTTCTTC,CASSLTMGEQFF
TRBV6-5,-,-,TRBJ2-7,TGTGCCAGCGGGAGGACCTCCTACGAGCAGTACTTC,CASGRTSYEQYF
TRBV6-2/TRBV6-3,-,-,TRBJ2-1,TGTGCCAGCAGTTACTCTTGGGATCCCCCCCATGAGCAGTTCTTC,CASSYSWDPPHEQFF
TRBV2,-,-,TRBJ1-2,TGTGCCAGCAGTGGGACAGTAGATAGCTATGGCTACACCTTC,CASSGTVDSYGYTF
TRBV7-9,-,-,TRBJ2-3,TGTGCCAGCAGCTTAAGTACGGACACAGATACGCAGTATTTT,CASSLSTDTDTQYF
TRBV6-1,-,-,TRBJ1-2,TGTGCCAGCAGTGAAGGGGACCCCTATGGCTACACCTTC,CASSEGDPYGYTF
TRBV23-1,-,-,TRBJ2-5,TGCGCCAGCAGTCAATGGAAGGGAGAGACCCAGTACTTC,CASSQWKGETQYF
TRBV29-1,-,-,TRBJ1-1,TGCAGCGTTGAAGATGGGCTTACTGAAGCTTTCTTT,CSVEDGLTEAFF
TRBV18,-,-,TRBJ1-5,TGTGCCAGCTCACCAGGACCAGGGGAGAATCAGCCCCAGCATTTT,CASSPGPGENQPQHF
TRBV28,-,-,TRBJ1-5,TGTGCCAGCAAAGGGGACGGGAGGGGGAATCAGCCCCAGCATTTT,CASKGDGRGNQPQHF
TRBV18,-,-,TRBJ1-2,TGTGCCAGCTCACCGGGAGTGGCAGATTTTAACTATGGCTACACCTTC,CASSPGVADFNYGYTF
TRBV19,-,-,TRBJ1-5,TGTGCCAGTAGTCCCCGGGCGTCCAATCAGCCCCAGCATTTT,CASSPRASNQPQHF
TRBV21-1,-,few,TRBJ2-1,TGTGCCAGCAGCTATTTGCCTCCTCTAGCGGGAGACCACAATGAGCAGTTCTTC,CASSYLPPLAGDHNEQFF
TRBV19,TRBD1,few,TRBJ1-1,TGTGCCAGTAGCCTCGGGACAGTGAACACTGAAGCTTTCTTT,CASSLGTVNTEAFF
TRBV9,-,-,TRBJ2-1,TGTGCCAGCAGCCCCCGCAGGGACGGAAATGAGCAGTTCTTC,CASSPRRDGNEQFF